The sequence of this TCR beta chain was determined in a study of T cells in Graves' hyperthyroidism and ophthalmopathy. What was amplified from RNA transcripts were TCR beta CDR3 regions. The HTBI set primed first-round TCR CDR3 RT-PCR. TCRdb re-derived calls from the multiplex PCR reads in MiXCR, one entry per CDR3 protein. The sample holds around 290,000 distinct CDR3 sequences, approximately 15% seen once. At least ten counts were recorded for this clonotype. V lost 0 bases, J lost 5 bases, and 7 bases stayed unmatched. This CDR3 is 15 amino acids long. Germline values: CDR1 SGHRS, CDR2 YFSETQ. Patients with ophthalmopathy all had a Clinical Activity Score of at least 3, a NOSPECS grade of at least 4 and duration under 3 months. Uncontrolled infection, other autoimmune disease, pregnancy and lactation each barred patients from inclusion.

Sample: blood. V is TRBV5-1 and J is TRBJ1-1; TRBD1 matches 7 bases. The TCR sequence derives from a woman aged 60-75 years with Graves' ophthalmopathy. The CDR3 nucleotides read TGCGCCAGCAGCTTGGGGGACAGATCAGGGACTGAAGCTTTCTTT. Its translation: CASSLGDRSGTEAFF.